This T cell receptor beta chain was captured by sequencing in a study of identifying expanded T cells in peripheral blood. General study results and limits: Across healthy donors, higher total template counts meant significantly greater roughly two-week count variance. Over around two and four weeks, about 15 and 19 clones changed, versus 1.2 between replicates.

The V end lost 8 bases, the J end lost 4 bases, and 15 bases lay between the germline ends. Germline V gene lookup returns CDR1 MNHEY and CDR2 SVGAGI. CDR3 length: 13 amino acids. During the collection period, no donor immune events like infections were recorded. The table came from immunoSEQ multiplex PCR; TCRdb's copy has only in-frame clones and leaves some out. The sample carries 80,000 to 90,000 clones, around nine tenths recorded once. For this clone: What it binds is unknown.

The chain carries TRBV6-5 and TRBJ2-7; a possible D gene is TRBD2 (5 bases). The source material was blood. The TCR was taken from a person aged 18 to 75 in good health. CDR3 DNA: TGTGCCAGCTCAATGGGAGTGCGGTACGAGCAGTACTTC. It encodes CASSMGVRYEQYF.